This TCR beta chain was observed in a study of cytomegalovirus exposure and HLA in healthy donors. The V gene's germline CDR1 is SNHLY and CDR2 FYNNEI. Unmatched junction bases numbered 4, after V lost 8 bases and J lost 0 bases. The CDR3 contains 16 residues. In the PCR, 60 Vbeta and 13 Jbeta primers were used. Method: immunoSEQ multiplex PCR; TCRdb's copy keeps in-frame clones and lacks some. This table has about 140,000 clones, around 75% appearing once. The TCR originated in a woman younger than 45 in good health and CMV-seronegative. Sequencing input: PBMCs. This rearrangement joins TRBV2 to TRBJ2-3; TRBD2 aligns across 14 bases. The CDR3 is CASRLAGGVSTDTQYF. CDR3 bases: TGTGCCAGCCGACTAGCGGGGGGGGTTAGCACAGATACGCAGTATTTT. Combining the CDR3 with reference TRBV2 and TRBJ2-3 gives the whole variable domain EPEVTQTPSHQVTQMGQEVILRCVPISNHLYFYWYRQILGQKVEFLVSFYNNEISEKSEIFDDQFSVERPDGSNFTLKIRSTKLEDSAMYFCASRLAGGVSTDTQYFGPGTRLTVL.